The T cell receptor beta chain described here comes from a study of long-term antiretroviral therapy in people with HIV. Study conclusions and caveats: An increase in diversity followed ART, yet levels stayed below transplant donor controls. Across all time points, the repertoire was dominated by clones that expanded before ART. HIV repertoires spanned tighter CDR3 length ranges than controls did.

Researchers ran immunoSEQ v3.0 at survey level. Repertoires were generated with immunoSEQ multiplex PCR, while TCRdb's copy carries only in-frame clones and drops some. The repertoire has 20,000 to 25,000 clones, approximately 83% of them found once; the top ten carry roughly 16%. V lost 4 bases to trimming and J lost 1 base, with 8 bases between them. This CDR3 has 14 residues. The germline CDR1 and CDR2 sequences are MDHEN and SYDVKM. With respect to this clone: Its target is not known.

Until DNA extraction, the samples held between about 0.85-11 million cryopreserved PBMC. This rearrangement joins TRBV28 to TRBJ1-5, with D uncertain. This TCR was recovered from a man aged 25-45 years with HIV. Material: unsorted PBMCs, obtained roughly 4.5 years after starting antiretroviral therapy. CDR3 sequence (DNA): TGTGCCAGCAGTTACCCCTCCAGCAATCAGCCCCAGCATTTT. It encodes CASSYPSSNQPQHF.